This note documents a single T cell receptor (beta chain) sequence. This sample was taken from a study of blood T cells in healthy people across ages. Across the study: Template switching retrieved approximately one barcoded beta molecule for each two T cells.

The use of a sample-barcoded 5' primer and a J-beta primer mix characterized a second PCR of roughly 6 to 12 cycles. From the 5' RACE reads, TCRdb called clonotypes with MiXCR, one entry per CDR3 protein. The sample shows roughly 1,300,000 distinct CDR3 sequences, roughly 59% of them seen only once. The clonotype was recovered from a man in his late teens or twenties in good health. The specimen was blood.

The CDR3 reads CASSQVTDTEAFF. The CDR3 bases are TGTGCCAGCAGCCAAGTTACTGACACTGAAGCTTTCTTT. The J gene is TRBJ1-1, the V gene TRBV4-2; no definite D call. Germline loops: CDR1 LGHNA, CDR2 YNFKEQ. V was cut by 1 base and J by 3 bases, with 6 bases left in between. CDR3 length: 13 residues.